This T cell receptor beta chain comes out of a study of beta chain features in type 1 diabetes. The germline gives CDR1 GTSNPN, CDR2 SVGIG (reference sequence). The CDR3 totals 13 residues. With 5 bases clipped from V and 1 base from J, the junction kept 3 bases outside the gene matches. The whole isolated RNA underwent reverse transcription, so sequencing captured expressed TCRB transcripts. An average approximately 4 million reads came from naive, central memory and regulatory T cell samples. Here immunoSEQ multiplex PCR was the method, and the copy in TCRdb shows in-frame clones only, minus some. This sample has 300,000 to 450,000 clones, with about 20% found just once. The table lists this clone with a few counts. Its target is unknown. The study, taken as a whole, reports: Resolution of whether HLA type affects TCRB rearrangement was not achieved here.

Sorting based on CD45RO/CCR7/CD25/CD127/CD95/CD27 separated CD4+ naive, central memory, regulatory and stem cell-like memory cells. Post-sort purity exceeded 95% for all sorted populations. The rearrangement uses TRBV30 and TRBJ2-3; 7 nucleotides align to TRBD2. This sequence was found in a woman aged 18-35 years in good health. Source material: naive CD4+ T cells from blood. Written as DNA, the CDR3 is TGTGCCTGGCTGGGGGGGGGCACAGATACGCAGTATTTT. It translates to CAWLGGGTDTQYF.